Below, 32 T cell receptor beta chains from the same sample are listed, as sequenced in a study of OX40 agonist ivuxolimab in advanced cancers. The protocol was immunoSEQ multiplex PCR, while the TCRdb copy is restricted to in-frame clones and leaves out a portion. The repertoire holds tens of thousands of clones, with about 88% as singletons. The source was CD4+ or CD8+ T cells sorted from blood, collected in a trial of the OX40 agonist ivuxolimab. The receptors come from an adult with an advanced solid tumor such as melanoma, head and neck, liver or kidney cancer.

The V call is TRBV15, the J call TRBJ2-7, with 8 positions matching TRBD2. CDR1 is LNHNV and CDR2 is YYDKDF in the germline V gene (reference sequence). This CDR3 comprises 16 residues. V lost 0 bases to trimming and J lost 4 bases; unmatched junction nucleotides: 8. CDR3 in DNA: TGTGCCACCAGCAGAGATGGTTCGACTAGCGTGTACGAGCAGTACTTC. It yields the protein CATSRDGSTSVYEQYF.

The chain links TRBV18 to TRBJ2-3, with 10 bases that match TRBD2. The V segment lost 4 bases and the J segment 2 bases; nucleotides outside the gene matches: 9. CDR3 length: 17 amino acids. Germline V gives CDR1 KGHSH, CDR2 LQKENI. CDR3 loop: CASSRYKRGGPTDTQYF. In nucleotides, the CDR3 is TGTGCCAGCTCACGTTACAAGCGGGGGGGCCCCACAGATACGCAGTATTTT.

V usage is TRBV5-1 and J usage is TRBJ2-2; 9 bases align to TRBD1. V was pared by 5 bases and J by 5 bases, with 4 bases of the junction left unmatched. Germline V gene sequence: CDR1 SGHRS, CDR2 YFSETQ. This CDR3 is 14 amino acids long. DNA for the CDR3: TGCGCCAGCAGGTCCGGGACAGGGACCGGGGAGCTGTTTTTT. Protein: CASRSGTGTGELFF.

A note on this clone: The same CDR3 can be traced to other DNA sequences in this sample. The J gene is TRBJ2-7, the V gene TRBV6-5, with D maybe TRBD2 (5 bases). Germline V lookup: CDR1 MNHEY, CDR2 SVGAGI. Trimming took off 4 bases at V and 7 bases at J, with 14 bases between the two ends. This CDR3 has 13 residues. The CDR3: CASSLGPEGEQYF. The CDR3 DNA is TGTGCCAGCAGTTTAGGACCCGAGGGAGAGCAGTACTTC.

The genes are TRBV19 and TRBJ2-5; the match to TRBD1 covers 7 bases. The CDR3 spans 16 residues. The J segment lost 2 bases and the V segment lost 9 bases, leaving 15 bases of the junction unmatched. Germline assignment: CDR1 LNHDA and CDR2 SQIVND (reference sequence). The CDR3 DNA sequence: TGTGCCAGGCGGGTCGGACAGGAGCGCCGGCAAGAGACCCAGTACTTC. Translating gives CARRVGQERRQETQYF.

A few counts support this clone. This sequence joins TRBV5-1 and TRBJ1-1; D perhaps matches TRBD1 (6 bases). With 0 bases removed from V and 1 base from J, the gap between germline ends came to 13 bases. Germline loops: CDR1 SGHRS, CDR2 YFSETQ. The CDR3 is 16 residues long. The chain's CDR3 is CASSLVGGQGNTEAFF. The CDR3 DNA reads as TGCGCCAGCAGCTTGGTCGGGGGGCAAGGGAACACTGAAGCTTTCTTT.

This clone was seen only once. The chain combines TRBV19 with TRBJ1-2; 10 nucleotides match TRBD1. Germline V gene sequence: CDR1 LNHDA, CDR2 SQIVND (reference sequence). This CDR3 is built from 14 residues. With V trimmed by 7 bases and J by 5 bases, 7 bases remained unmatched. Here the CDR3 reads CASTGTGVFYGYTF. Here the CDR3 DNA reads TGTGCCAGTACCGGGACAGGGGTTTTTTATGGCTACACCTTC. The variable domain in full, completed from reference TRBV19 and TRBJ1-2, reads DGGITQSPKYLFRKEGQNVTLSCEQNLNHDAMYWYRQDPGQGLRLIYYSQIVNDFQKGDIAEGYSVSREKKESFPLTVTSAQKNPTAFYLCASTGTGVFYGYTFGSGTRLTVV.

V is TRBV19 and J is TRBJ2-1; 12 bases match TRBD2. The ends lost 10 bases at V and 8 bases at J; junction bases unmatched: 12. Germline CDR1 is LNHDA and CDR2 is SQIVND (reference sequence). The CDR3 is made up of 15 amino acids. CDR3 sequence (DNA): TGTGCCACTCACCTAGGACTAGCGGGAAGGGATGAGCAGTTCTTC. Translation: CATHLGLAGRDEQFF.

This chain uses TRBV27 with TRBJ2-7, with a tentative D call TRBD1 (6 bases). Germline V CDR1 and CDR2: MNHEY, SMNVEV (reference sequence). The CDR3 has 13 amino acids. Deletions cut 6 bases from V and 6 bases from J, with 15 bases between. CDR3 sequence (DNA): TGTGCCAGCAGACCCATACAGGGTATCGAGCAGTACTTC. Translated, it gives CASRPIQGIEQYF.

The chain has TRBV25-1 and TRBJ2-1; 9 nucleotides match TRBD1. There are 15 residues in the CDR3. Per the germline V gene, CDR1 is MGHDK and CDR2 is SYGVNS. V was pared by 5 bases and J by 6 bases, with 8 bases of the junction left unmatched. CDR3 sequence reads: CASSMGQGLFNEQFF. For the CDR3, the DNA is TGTGCCAGCAGTATGGGACAGGGCTTATTCAATGAGCAGTTCTTC. The entire variable domain, with the rest obtained from reference TRBV25-1 and TRBJ2-1, is as follows: EADIYQTPRYLVIGTGKKITLECSQTMGHDKMYWYQQDPGMELHLIHYSYGVNSTEKGDLSSESTVSRIRTEHFPLTLESARPSHTSQYLCASSMGQGLFNEQFFGPGTRLTVL.

The chain combines TRBV28 with TRBJ1-2; TRBD1 aligns across 12 bases. Unmatched junction bases numbered 7, after V lost 3 bases and J lost 8 bases. The CDR3 runs to 15 residues. Germline V gene sequence: CDR1 MDHEN, CDR2 SYDVKM. CDR3 amino acids: CASSFGDRGPLGYTF. DNA for the CDR3: TGTGCCAGCAGTTTTGGGGACAGGGGGCCGTTGGGCTACACCTTC.

The V call is TRBV27, the J call TRBJ1-6; possibly TRBD1 for D (6 bases). Trimming stripped 0 bases from V and 0 bases from J, with 9 bases between. Germline CDR1 and CDR2: MNHEY and SMNVEV (reference sequence). CDR3 length equals 17 residues. The CDR3 sequence is CASSLSPGASYNSPLHF. The DNA of the CDR3 is TGTGCCAGCAGTTTATCTCCAGGGGCCTCCTATAATTCACCCCTCCACTTT.

V usage is TRBV5-1 and J usage is TRBJ1-3; possible D gene TRBD1, 5 bases. This CDR3 spans 15 amino acids. Trimming stripped 2 bases from V and 2 bases from J, with 11 bases between. Germline V gene data show CDR1 as SGHRS and CDR2 as YFSETQ. In nucleotides, the CDR3 is TGCGCCAGCAGCTTTGGCAGGGAGACTGGAAACACCATATATTTT. Translated: CASSFGRETGNTIYF.

This clone was picked up one time. The chain is built from TRBV4-1 and TRBJ1-5; tentative D call: TRBD1 (5 bases). This CDR3 has 17 amino acids. Germline V lookup: CDR1 MGHRA, CDR2 YSYEKL. Trimming cost V 0 bases and J 2 bases, with 14 bases left between them. Written as DNA, the CDR3 is TGCGCCAGCAGCCAAGATCCGGGACCCTGGGGCAATCAGCCCCAGCATTTT. Residues: CASSQDPGPWGNQPQHF.

The chain has TRBV28 and TRBJ1-1; D might be TRBD1 (5 bases). With 3 bases removed from V and 0 bases from J, the gap between germline ends came to 14 bases. Germline loops: CDR1 MDHEN, CDR2 SYDVKM. CDR3 size: 16 residues. The CDR3 DNA reads as TGTGCCAGCAGTTTTTATATTTGGGGCATGAACACTGAAGCTTTCTTT. Translating it yields CASSFYIWGMNTEAFF. Together with reference TRBV28 and TRBJ1-1, the CDR3 gives the full variable domain: DVKVTQSSRYLVKRTGEKVFLECVQDMDHENMFWYRQDPGLGLRLIYFSYDVKMKEKGDIPEGYSVSREKKERFSLILESASTNQTSMYLCASSFYIWGMNTEAFFGQGTRLTVV.

The table lists this clone with a few counts. The rearrangement links TRBV14 to TRBJ2-1, with 11 bases fitting TRBD2. Germline CDR1 is SGHDN and CDR2 is FVKESK. V lost 5 bases and J lost 2; bases outside the gene matches: 5. This CDR3 has 16 amino acids. The DNA for the CDR3 is TGTGCCAGCAGCTTCACGGGACTAGCGGCCTACAATGAGCAGTTCTTC. It yields the protein CASSFTGLAAYNEQFF.

This rearrangement joins TRBV15 to TRBJ2-3; possibly TRBD1 or TRBD2 for D (5 bases each). With 5 bases removed from V and 3 bases from J, the gap between germline ends came to 6 bases. This CDR3 is built from 12 residues. Germline V lookup: CDR1 LNHNV, CDR2 YYDKDF (reference sequence). CDR3 region: CATSWGTDTQYF. DNA for the CDR3: TGTGCCACCAGCTGGGGGACAGATACGCAGTATTTT.

The chain recombines TRBV5-1 with TRBJ1-1; weak D call: TRBD1 (5 bases). The germline V gene encodes CDR1 SGHRS and CDR2 YFSETQ. The ends were cut back, 0 bases at V and 3 bases at J, with 12 bases in the middle. This CDR3 region has 15 residues. CDR3 DNA sequence: TGCGCCAGCAGCTTGGATGCCAGGGCATACACTGAAGCTTTCTTT. This sequence encodes CASSLDARAYTEAFF.

The gene calls are TRBV15 and TRBJ1-5; D is possibly TRBD1 (5 bases). V was pared by 3 bases and J by 3 bases, with 12 bases between. Germline CDR1 and CDR2: LNHNV and YYDKDF (reference sequence). The length of the CDR3 is 15 residues. CDR3 sequence reads: CATSRGRALNQPQHF. The CDR3 bases are TGTGCCACCAGCAGGGGACGGGCTCTCAATCAGCCCCAGCATTTT.

Within the sample, this clone is medium-sized (0.01 to 0.1%). At the DNA level, this CDR3 is encoded by other sequences in the same sample as well. The genes are TRBV4-1 and TRBJ2-1, with D hard to call. CDR3 length: 15 amino acids. The germline gives CDR1 MGHRA, CDR2 YSYEKL. Trimming stripped 0 bases from V and 2 bases from J, with 8 bases between. CDR3 region: CASSQESLPYNEQFF. CDR3 coding DNA: TGCGCCAGCAGCCAAGAATCCCTTCCCTACAATGAGCAGTTCTTC.

This clone was counted between two and nine times. The CDR3 DNA is TGTGCCAGCAGCTTGGTTTCCTCGGAAAAACTGTTTTTT. Its translation is CASSLVSSEKLFF. The chain uses TRBV5-8 and TRBJ1-4; D remains ambiguous. The CDR3 has 13 residues. The germline gives CDR1 SGHTS, CDR2 YDEGEE. Trimming took 0 bases from V and 8 from J, leaving 8 bases between them.

The chain couples TRBV19 to TRBJ1-2; D not resolved. The CDR3 totals 15 residues. Germline CDR1 reads LNHDA; CDR2 reads SQIVND (reference sequence). V lost 5 bases and J 2 bases, leaving 15 bases between the germline ends. The CDR3 region is CASSVGLAQNYGYTF. The CDR3 nucleotides read TGTGCCAGTAGTGTGGGCCTTGCCCAAAACTATGGCTACACCTTC.

This clone was detected once. The chain joins TRBV19 to TRBJ1-3, with 8 bases identical to TRBD1. CDR3 length equals 15 residues. Per germline, CDR1 LNHDA and CDR2 SQIVND (reference sequence). V was pared by 8 bases and J by 2 bases, with 8 bases of the junction left unmatched. The CDR3 loop is CASARQTGAGNTIYF. The DNA of the CDR3 is TGTGCCAGTGCACGACAGACAGGGGCTGGAAACACCATATATTTT.

Comments on this clone: A junction boundary mismatches the germline segment, possibly from a read error. This chain joins TRBV5-1 and TRBJ2-2, with a weak D call TRBD1 (7 bases). This CDR3 spans 16 amino acids. CDR1 SGHRS and CDR2 YFSETQ come from the germline V gene. In DNA, the CDR3 is TGCGTCAGCAACCCCGAAGAGACAGGGAGGACCGGGGAGCTGTTTTTT. It is translated as CVSNPEETGRTGELFF. Based on the CDR3 plus reference TRBV5-1 and TRBJ2-2, the full variable domain is KAGVTQTPRYLIKTRGQQVTLSCSPISGHRSVSWYQQTPGQGLQFLFEYFSETQRNKGNFPGRFSGRQFSNSRSEMNVSTLELGDSALYLCVSNPEETGRTGELFFGEGSRLTVL.

The rearrangement joins TRBV5-8 to TRBJ2-1, with a tentative D call TRBD2 (6 bases). Trimming removed 4 bases from V and 2 bases from J, with 13 bases in between. CDR1 is SGHTS and CDR2 is YDEGEE in the germline V gene. The CDR3 sequence is 15 residues long. In DNA form, the CDR3 reads TGTGCCAGCAGCCTTCGGGAGTTCGCCTACAATGAGCAGTTCTTC. Amino acid sequence: CASSLREFAYNEQFF.

This chain links TRBV6-6 with TRBJ1-5; D unclear. V was trimmed by 5 bases and J by 0 bases, leaving 5 bases between them. The CDR3 is 13 residues long. Germline V CDR1 and CDR2: MNHNY, SVGAGI (reference sequence). The CDR3 nucleotides are TGTGCCAGCAGTCGTGCTAGCAATCAGCCCCAGCATTTT. It yields the protein CASSRASNQPQHF.

With regard to this clone: At one boundary the junction diverges from the germline segment, which might be a read error. This chain uses TRBV27 with TRBJ2-7; D might be TRBD2 (6 bases). There are 13 residues in the CDR3. Germline loops: CDR1 MNHEY, CDR2 SMNVEV (reference sequence). CDR3: CASSLSQWDSHEF. Written as DNA, the CDR3 is TGTGCCAGCAGTTTATCTCAATGGGACTCGCACGAGTTC.

This clone was observed a single time. V usage is TRBV25-1 and J usage is TRBJ2-2; the D is unclear. Between the trimmed V and J ends, which lost 11 bases and 2 bases, there was a span of 18 bases. The germline CDR1 and CDR2 sequences are MGHDK and SYGVNS. The CDR3 extends over 15 amino acids. The CDR3 DNA follows: TGTGCCTCAACCCACGCCGGGCACAACACCGGGGAGCTGTTTTTT. The encoded protein is CASTHAGHNTGELFF.

This clone has only a few counts. The V call is TRBV4-2, the J call TRBJ1-4; D gene unclear. V shed 4 bases and J shed 6 bases, with 12 bases lying between them. CDR1 LGHNA and CDR2 YNFKEQ come from the germline V gene. The CDR3 length is 14 residues. The CDR3 protein is CASSLNRAHEKLFF. The CDR3 DNA reads TGTGCCAGCAGCCTGAACCGCGCCCATGAAAAACTGTTTTTT.

V usage is TRBV4-2 and J usage is TRBJ1-1; D is possibly TRBD1 (5 bases). Germline CDR1 LGHNA, CDR2 YNFKEQ. The CDR3 is 14 amino acids. The V gene lost 4 bases and the J gene lost 5 bases, with 14 bases spanning the gap. The CDR3, as DNA: TGTGCCAGCAGCCGCTTGGGACTTGGAACTGAAGCTTTCTTT. It is translated as CASSRLGLGTEAFF.

The J gene is TRBJ1-1, the V gene TRBV19; possible D gene TRBD1, 5 bases. The V gene lost 4 bases and the J gene lost 0 bases, with 15 bases spanning the gap. The CDR3 has 16 residues. From germline, CDR1 is LNHDA and CDR2 SQIVND (reference sequence). The DNA of the CDR3 is TGTGCCAGTAGTAGGGGGTCCCTGTTCATGAACACTGAAGCTTTCTTT. It encodes CASSRGSLFMNTEAFF.

The rearrangement joins TRBV7-6 to TRBJ2-1; D gene unclear. The germline V gene has CDR1 SGHVS and CDR2 FNYEAQ. Trimming took off 0 bases at V and 8 bases at J, with 11 bases between the two ends. This CDR3 region has 14 residues. CDR3 coding DNA: TGTGCCAGCAGCTTAGCAGGGAAAAGGGATGAGCAGTTCTTC. Translated, it gives CASSLAGKRDEQFF.